This entry is about one T cell receptor (beta chain). This record belongs to a study of control samples from healthy donors and cancer patients. The CDR3 consists of 16 residues. Germline V CDR1 and CDR2: SGDLS, YYNGEE. The trim removed 3 bases at V and 5 bases at J, leaving 10 bases unmatched. Profiled with immunoSEQ multiplex PCR; TCRdb holds only in-frame clones, not every one. This sample has around 130,000 clones, with roughly 90% found just once. The chain employs TRBV9 and TRBJ2-5, with TRBD1 identical over 10 bases. The clonotype comes from a man aged 45-65 years in good health. The sample taken for sequencing was blood. CDR3 bases: TGTGCCAGCAGCGCCAGACAGGGGGCGGCGGGGGAGACCCAGTACTTC. Residues: CASSARQGAAGETQYF.